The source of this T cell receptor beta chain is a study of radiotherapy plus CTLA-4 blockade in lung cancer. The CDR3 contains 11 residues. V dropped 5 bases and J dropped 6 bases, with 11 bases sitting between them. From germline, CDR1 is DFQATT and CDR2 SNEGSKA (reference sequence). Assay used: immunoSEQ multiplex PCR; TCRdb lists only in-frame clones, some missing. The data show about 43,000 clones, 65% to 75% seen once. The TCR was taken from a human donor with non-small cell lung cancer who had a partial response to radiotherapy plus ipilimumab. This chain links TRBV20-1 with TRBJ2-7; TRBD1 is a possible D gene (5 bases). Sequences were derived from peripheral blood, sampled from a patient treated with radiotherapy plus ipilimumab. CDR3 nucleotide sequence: TGCAGTGCTCTAGGCCAGGGCGAGCAGTACTTC. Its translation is CSALGQGEQYF.